This T cell receptor (beta chain) is from a study of blood T cell repertoires in COVID-19. Overall study context: The origin of the acute and convalescent COVID-19 samples was the United States, Italy and Spain. Sample material is recorded as cDNA or gDNA derived from T cells, B-cell-depleted T cells, or PBMCs.

The CDR3 spans 14 residues. The germline V gene has CDR1 SGHTA and CDR2 FQGTGA. The V and J ends lost 5 bases and 2 bases respectively, with 11 bases between them. Original analysis: Researchers report that nucleated cell counts were estimated from reference gene primer amplification. TCRdb's table, derived via immunoSEQ multiplex PCR, lists solely in-frame clones and lacks some. The D gene and trimming were derived from the DNA, and the V and J assignments and clone size from that table. The sample comprises a few hundred thousand clones, about 90% of which are singletons, and 5.5% to 8% rests with the top ten.

This chain joins TRBV7-3 and TRBJ2-3, with D possibly matching TRBD1 (6 bases). The clonotype comes from a man in his sixties with acute or convalescent COVID-19. The sequenced sample was peripheral blood. The CDR3 sequence is CASSARDNTDTQYF. The CDR3 coding sequence is TGTGCCAGCAGCGCCCGGGACAACACAGATACGCAGTATTTT. Combining the CDR3 with reference TRBV7-3 and TRBJ2-3 gives the whole variable domain GAGVSQTPSNKVTEKGKYVELRCDPISGHTALYWYRQSLGQGPEFLIYFQGTGAADDSGLPNDRFFAVRPEGSVSTLKIQRTERGDSAVYLCASSARDNTDTQYFGPGTRLTVL.